This TCR beta chain is from a study of T cell changes during pregnancy in multiple sclerosis. Using immunoSEQ multiplex PCR, the repertoire was profiled, and TCRdb retains in-frame clones only, with some absent. The table includes 45,000 to 55,000 clones, around 92% detected once. This CDR3 is built from 14 residues. Germline V CDR1 and CDR2: MNHEY, SVGAGI. V lost 5 bases to trimming and J lost 2 bases, with 9 bases between them. The TCR originated in a female donor with multiple sclerosis, enrolled in a pregnancy study. This specimen consisted of CD4+ T cells from peripheral blood mononuclear cells, obtained after pregnancy. The J gene is TRBJ1-4, the V gene TRBV6-5; D unclear. The CDR3 protein is CASSKSLTNEKLFF. The CDR3 DNA reads TGTGCCAGCAGTAAAAGCTTGACTAATGAAAAACTGTTTTTT.